This TCR beta chain was obtained from a study of T cell repertoires in cytomegalovirus infection. Turning to the study itself: Recently identified HLA-C-restricted CMV epitopes were used, and well-studied HLA-B-restricted CMV epitopes were used as well. Findings and limits, study-wide: Dominating the ex vivo response were HLA-C-restricted CMV-specific TCR beta clonotypes. Cumulative frequency of public TCR beta families picked out carriers of CMV plus the relevant HLA.

About this clonotype: Its target is not known.

Using its own MiXCR run on the reads, TCRdb lists one record per CDR3 protein. The sample comprises around 900,000 distinct CDR3 sequences, roughly 30% of which are singletons, and roughly 13% rests with the top ten. Looked up from germline, CDR1 is SGHNT and CDR2 is YENEEA. The J segment lost 5 bases and the V segment lost 1 base, leaving 10 bases of the junction unmatched. The CDR3 totals 17 residues. The sample in question was cultured CD8+ T cells from PBMCs, obtained from culture after CMV antigen stimulation. V and J are TRBV11-3 and TRBJ2-3; 9 bases fit TRBD2. The clonotype was recovered from a human donor in good health (CMV status not recorded). Some clones in this sample may be carry-over from other donors' samples. CDR3 in DNA: TGTGCCAGCAGCTTAGCGGGCGCGGGGGGGCGTGAAGATACGCAGTATTTT. Translated: CASSLAGAGGREDTQYF.